This TCR beta chain comes out of a study of glioma-infiltrating T cells after dendritic cell vaccination. Assay used: immunoSEQ multiplex PCR; TCRdb lists only in-frame clones, some missing. Among about 99,000 clones listed, roughly four fifths were seen once. Selection required adequate fresh-frozen tumor tissue plus more than two years' survival data. The CDR3 is made up of 16 amino acids. V lost 0 bases and J lost 4; bases outside the gene matches: 6. Germline V gives CDR1 SGDLS, CDR2 YYNGEE. Here the sequenced sample was blood, taken before dendritic cell vaccination. The clonotype originates from a human donor with glioblastoma. The chain has TRBV9 and TRBJ2-3; 9 nucleotides align to TRBD2. The CDR3 DNA follows: TGTGCCAGCAGCGTAGGTGGCGGGGGGGCCGCAGATACGCAGTATTTT. Its translation is CASSVGGGGAADTQYF.